This TCR beta chain was recorded in a study of blood T cell repertoires in COVID-19 (dated by TCRdb to about 2020). Looking at the study overall: Collaborator samples came from the United States, Italy and Spain and covered acute and convalescent phases of COVID-19. A freely available public database, intended as a resource for researchers studying the immune response to SARS-CoV-2, is where the repertoires were released. Where available, HLA class I and class II types were taken from metadata supplied by the sample provider and were not determined by assay-based typing. The samples were drawn from the first 160 participants of the ongoing ImmuneRACE study and from over 950 subjects provided by 6 global collaborators. The sample metadata nearly always contained a de-identified subject ID, COVID-19 status, age in years and sex. Deeply sampled blood TCRbeta repertoires from subjects exposed to, actively infected with, or recovered from COVID-19 were included in the dataset. The material from the prospective study consisted of cDNA or gDNA derived from T cells, B-cell-depleted T cells, or PBMCs. What the research found in general, with its limitations: How much clinical and demographic metadata was included differed by source and by participant, and the metadata was provided uncurated.

The collaborating institutions used their own protocols to collect whole blood in K2EDTA tubes. For TCRbeta analysis, collaborator samples were shipped as frozen whole blood, as isolated PBMCs, or as DNA extracted from either sample type. As for this clone: Its antigen remains undetermined. Base qualities are not at hand, and no much larger clone is one base apart.

The germline ends are 18 bases apart after V is trimmed by 5 bases and J by 8 bases. According to the germline V gene, CDR1 reads SGHNT and CDR2 reads YENEEA. Its CDR3 holds 15 amino acids, cysteine through phenylalanine. The retained sequence is limited to the CDR3, 45 bases, with the frame set at the first base. TCRbeta CDR3 regions were amplified from genomic DNA by means of the immunoSEQ Assay, a bias-controlled multiplex PCR. Regarding the original processing steps: Within the assay, amplification of reference gene primers was used to estimate how many nucleated cells each sample contained. Sequence reads were collapsed and filtered to measure the absolute abundance of every unique TCRbeta CDR3 rearrangement. For each sample, productive Simpson clonality was calculated by taking the square root of Simpson's diversity index across productive rearrangements. TCRdb stores this immuneACCESS table with in-frame sequences only. Part of the clones is absent; in the studies checked, under half of the shortfall reflects unresolved V genes, and no reason is known for the rest. The D gene and trimming were derived from the DNA, and the V and J assignments and clone size from that table. This sample lists about 130,000 clones; roughly four fifths were detected once. The biggest ten clones account for roughly 5.5% of the sample.

The origin of this receptor is a man aged 55 to 70 with acute or convalescent COVID-19. Here the chain combines TRBV11-3 and TRBJ2-2; no D gene call is confident. The specimen was peripheral blood. Here the CDR3 is given as CASSPAAVRGGELFF. In nucleotide form, the sequence is TGTGCCAGCAGCCCCGCGGCGGTGCGAGGTGGGGAGCTGTTTTTT.